This T cell receptor beta chain was profiled in a study of CD8+ T cells in alopecia areata. V gave up 3 bases and J gave up 6 bases, with 9 bases separating them. Germline loops: CDR1 SQVTM, CDR2 ANQGSEA. The CDR3 sequence is 11 residues long. Specified treatment: oral pan-JAK inhibitor, 5-10 mg twice daily. TCR sequencing used cDNA made by reverse transcription of extracted RNA. Some clones are missing from TCRdb's copy, which holds only in-frame ones; the method was immunoSEQ multiplex PCR. This table has fewer than 150,000 clones, approximately 52% appearing once. The sequence was obtained from a human donor with alopecia areata. The V and J genes are TRBV29-1 and TRBJ2-7, with D maybe TRBD2 (5 bases). The sample in question was CD8+ T cells sorted from blood, obtained at week 4, from a patient treated with tofacitinib. CDR3 loop: CSVDFRGEQYF. The CDR3 DNA sequence: TGCAGCGTTGACTTCCGGGGCGAGCAGTACTTC.